This entry features one T cell receptor (beta chain) sequence. This record belongs to a study of blood T cell repertoires in COVID-19. Looking at the study overall: Spain, Italy and the United States supplied samples that represented acute and convalescent COVID-19.

V lost 3 bases, J lost 5 bases, and 14 bases stayed unmatched. Per the germline V gene, CDR1 is SGHAT and CDR2 is FQNNGV. This CDR3 is 18 amino acids long. Some clones are missing from TCRdb's copy, which holds only in-frame ones; the method was immunoSEQ multiplex PCR. The sample has around 290,000 clones; 88% are singletons. Sequences were obtained from PBMCs or T cells enriched from blood (not recorded which). The chain employs TRBV11-2 and TRBJ2-7; 12 nucleotides align to TRBD2. This receptor was obtained from a woman aged 60-75 years in a cohort exposed to, infected with or recovered from COVID-19 (not recorded which). The CDR3 region is CASSFQGLAGGGPNEQYF. CDR3 nucleotide sequence: TGTGCCAGCAGCTTTCAGGGACTAGCGGGCGGGGGTCCCAACGAGCAGTACTTC.